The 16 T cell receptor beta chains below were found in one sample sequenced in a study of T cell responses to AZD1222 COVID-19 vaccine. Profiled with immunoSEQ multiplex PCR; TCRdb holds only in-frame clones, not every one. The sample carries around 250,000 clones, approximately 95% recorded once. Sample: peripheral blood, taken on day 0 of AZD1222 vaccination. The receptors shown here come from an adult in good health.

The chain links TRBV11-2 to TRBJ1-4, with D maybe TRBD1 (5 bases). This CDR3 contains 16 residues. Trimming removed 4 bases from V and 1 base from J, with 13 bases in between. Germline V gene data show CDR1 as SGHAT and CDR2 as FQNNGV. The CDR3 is CASSSLKGRTNEKLFF. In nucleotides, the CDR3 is TGTGCCAGCAGCTCTCTAAAGGGGCGAACTAATGAAAAACTGTTTTTT.

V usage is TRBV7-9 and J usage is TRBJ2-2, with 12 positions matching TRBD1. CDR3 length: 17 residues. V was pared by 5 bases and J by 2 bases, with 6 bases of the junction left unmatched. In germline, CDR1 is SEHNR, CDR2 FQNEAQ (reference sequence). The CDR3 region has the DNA TGTGCCAGCAGCCACGGTGGGACAGGGGGCAACACCGGGGAGCTGTTTTTT. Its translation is CASSHGGTGGNTGELFF. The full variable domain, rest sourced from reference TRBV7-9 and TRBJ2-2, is DTGVSQNPRHKITKRGQNVTFRCDPISEHNRLYWYRQTLGQGPEFLTYFQNEAQLEKSRLLSDRFSAERPKGSFSTLEIQRTEQGDSAMYLCASSHGGTGGNTGELFFGEGSRLTVL.

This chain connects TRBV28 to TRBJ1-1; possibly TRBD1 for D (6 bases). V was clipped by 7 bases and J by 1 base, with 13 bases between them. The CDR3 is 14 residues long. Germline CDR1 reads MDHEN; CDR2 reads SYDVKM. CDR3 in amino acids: CASTAGAANTEAFF. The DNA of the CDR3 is TGTGCCAGCACCGCAGGGGCGGCGAACACTGAAGCTTTCTTT.

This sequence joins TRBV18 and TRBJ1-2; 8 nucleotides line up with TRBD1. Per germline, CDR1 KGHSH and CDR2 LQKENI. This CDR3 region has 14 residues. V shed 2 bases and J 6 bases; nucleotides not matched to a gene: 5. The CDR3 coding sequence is TGTGCCAGCTCACCATCGACAGGGGACAATGGCTACACCTTC. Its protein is CASSPSTGDNGYTF.

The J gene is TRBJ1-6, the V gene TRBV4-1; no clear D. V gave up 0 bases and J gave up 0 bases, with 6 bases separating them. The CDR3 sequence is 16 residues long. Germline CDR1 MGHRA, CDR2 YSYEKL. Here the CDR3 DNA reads TGCGCCAGCAGCCAAGACACAAGCTCCTATAATTCACCCCTCCACTTT. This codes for CASSQDTSSYNSPLHF.

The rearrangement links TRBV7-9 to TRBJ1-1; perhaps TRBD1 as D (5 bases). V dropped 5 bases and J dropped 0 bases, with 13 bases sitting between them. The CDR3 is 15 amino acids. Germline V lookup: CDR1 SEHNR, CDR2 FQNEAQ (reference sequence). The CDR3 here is CASSLRGEMNTEAFF. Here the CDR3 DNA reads TGTGCCAGCAGCCTACGAGGGGAAATGAACACTGAAGCTTTCTTT.

The CDR3 is CASAEGPKTEAFF. The CDR3 nucleotides are TGTGCCAGCGCGGAGGGGCCGAAAACTGAAGCTTTCTTT. The V and J genes are TRBV2 and TRBJ1-1; D may be TRBD1 (5 bases). Per germline, CDR1 SNHLY and CDR2 FYNNEI. The V gene lost 8 bases and the J gene lost 5 bases, with 15 bases spanning the gap. The CDR3 spans 13 residues.

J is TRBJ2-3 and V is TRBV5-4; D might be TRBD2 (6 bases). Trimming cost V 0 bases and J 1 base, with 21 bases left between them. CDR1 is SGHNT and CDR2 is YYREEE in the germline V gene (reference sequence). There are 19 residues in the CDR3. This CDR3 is CASSLGVRDLRTGTDTQYF. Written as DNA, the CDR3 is TGTGCCAGCAGCTTGGGGGTGCGGGACCTCCGGACGGGCACAGATACGCAGTATTTT.

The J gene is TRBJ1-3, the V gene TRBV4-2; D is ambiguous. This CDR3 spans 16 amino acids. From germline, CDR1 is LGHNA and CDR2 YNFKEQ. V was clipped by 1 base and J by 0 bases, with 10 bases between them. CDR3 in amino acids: CASSQGPRGSGNTIYF. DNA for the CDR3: TGTGCCAGCAGCCAAGGACCTCGCGGCTCTGGAAACACCATATATTTT.

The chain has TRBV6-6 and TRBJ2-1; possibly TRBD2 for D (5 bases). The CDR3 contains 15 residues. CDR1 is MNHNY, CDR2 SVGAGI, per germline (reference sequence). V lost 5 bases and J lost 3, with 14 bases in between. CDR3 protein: CASSPLAANYNEQFF. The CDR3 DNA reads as TGTGCCAGCAGTCCCCTAGCCGCCAACTACAATGAGCAGTTCTTC.

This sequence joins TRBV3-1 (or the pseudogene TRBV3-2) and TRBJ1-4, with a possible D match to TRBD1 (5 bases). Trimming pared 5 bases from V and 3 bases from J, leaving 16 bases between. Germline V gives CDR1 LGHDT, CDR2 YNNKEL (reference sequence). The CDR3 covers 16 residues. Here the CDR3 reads CASSYRRPGANEKLFF. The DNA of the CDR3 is TGTGCCAGCAGCTACAGGCGACCCGGGGCTAATGAAAAACTGTTTTTT.

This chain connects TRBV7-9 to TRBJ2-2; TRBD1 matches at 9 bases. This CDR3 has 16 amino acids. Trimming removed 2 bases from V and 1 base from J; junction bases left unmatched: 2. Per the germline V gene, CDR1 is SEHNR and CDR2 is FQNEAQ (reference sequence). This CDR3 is CASSLHRGLNTGELFF. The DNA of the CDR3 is TGTGCCAGCAGCTTACACAGGGGGCTGAACACCGGGGAGCTGTTTTTT.

This chain's CDR3 is CASSPYKGGNQPQHF. CDR3 sequence (DNA): TGTGCCAGCAGCCCATACAAAGGAGGCAATCAGCCCCAGCATTTT. The V gene is TRBV28, the J gene TRBJ1-5; no firm D call. V was trimmed by 6 bases and J by 2 bases, leaving 14 bases between them. CDR1 MDHEN and CDR2 SYDVKM come from the germline V gene. CDR3 length equals 15 residues.

The CDR3 DNA follows: TGCAGCGTGCACCGTGACAGGAGCACTGAAGCTTTCTTT. Translating gives CSVHRDRSTEAFF. The rearrangement uses TRBV29-1 and TRBJ1-1; D possibly corresponds to TRBD1 (6 bases). The germline V gene has CDR1 SQVTM and CDR2 ANQGSEA. This CDR3 is built from 13 residues. V was cut by 6 bases and J by 4 bases, with 15 bases left in between.

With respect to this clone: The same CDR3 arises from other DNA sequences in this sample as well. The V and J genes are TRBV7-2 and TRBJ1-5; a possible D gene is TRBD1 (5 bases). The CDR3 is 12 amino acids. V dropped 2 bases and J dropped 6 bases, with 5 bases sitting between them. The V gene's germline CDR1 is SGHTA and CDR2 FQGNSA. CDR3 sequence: CASSLRGQPQHF. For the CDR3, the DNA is TGTGCCAGCAGCTTAAGGGGTCAGCCCCAGCATTTT.

CDR3: CAISESKGSGYTF. The CDR3 DNA follows: TGTGCCATCAGTGAGTCGAAAGGATCCGGCTACACCTTC. V is TRBV10-3 and J is TRBJ1-2; D is unclear. Germline V CDR1 and CDR2: ENHRY, SYGVKD. The CDR3 length is 13 residues. V was pared by 0 bases and J by 8 bases, with 10 bases between.